The clone carrying this T cell receptor beta chain was counted once. Its specificity is unknown. The PCR used 60 Vbeta and 13 Jbeta primers. Profiled with immunoSEQ multiplex PCR; TCRdb holds only in-frame clones, not every one. This table has over 110,000 clones, approximately 83% appearing once. The sample belongs to a study of cytomegalovirus exposure and HLA in healthy donors. Study as a whole: For the 300 to 450 genotyped donors, around 76% fell within the Caucasian-associated ancestry cluster. Study-wide points: In a later analysis, the majority of CMV-associated beta chains seemingly showed HLA restriction. Later analysis demonstrated an association between a missense DCLRE1C variant and TCR beta V- and J-gene trimming.

CDR3 length: 14 amino acids. Germline loops: CDR1 MNHEY, CDR2 SMNVEV (reference sequence). V lost 7 bases to trimming and J lost 0 bases; unmatched junction nucleotides: 3. The sample taken for sequencing was PBMCs. The chain has TRBV27 and TRBJ2-7, with TRBD1 identical over 10 bases. This TCR came from a male donor in good health and CMV-seronegative. The CDR3 nucleotides read TGTGCCAGCACCTGGACAGGGGGCTCCTACGAGCAGTACTTC. This codes for CASTWTGGSYEQYF.